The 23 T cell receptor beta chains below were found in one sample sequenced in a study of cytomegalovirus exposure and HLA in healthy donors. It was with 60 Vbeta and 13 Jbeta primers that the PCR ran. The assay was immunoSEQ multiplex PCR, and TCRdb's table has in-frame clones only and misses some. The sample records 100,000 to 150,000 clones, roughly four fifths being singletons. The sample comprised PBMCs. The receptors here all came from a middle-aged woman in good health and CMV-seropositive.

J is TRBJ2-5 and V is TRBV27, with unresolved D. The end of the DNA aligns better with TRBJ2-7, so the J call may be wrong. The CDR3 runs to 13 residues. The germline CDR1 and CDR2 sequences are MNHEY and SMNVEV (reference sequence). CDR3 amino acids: CASSLASSYEQYF. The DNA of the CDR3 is TGTGCCAGCAGTTTAGCTAGCTCCTACGAGCAGTACTTC.

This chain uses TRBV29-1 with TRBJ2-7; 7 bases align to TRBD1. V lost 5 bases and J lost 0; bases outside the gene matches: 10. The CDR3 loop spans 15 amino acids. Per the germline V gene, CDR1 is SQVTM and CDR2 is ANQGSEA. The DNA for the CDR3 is TGCAGCGTTTTAAACAGACAGGGACACTCCTACGAGCAGTACTTC. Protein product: CSVLNRQGHSYEQYF.

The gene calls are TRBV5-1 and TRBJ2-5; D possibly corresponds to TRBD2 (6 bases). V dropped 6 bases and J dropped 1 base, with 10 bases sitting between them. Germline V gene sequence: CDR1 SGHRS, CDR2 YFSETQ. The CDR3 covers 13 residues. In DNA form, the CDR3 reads TGCGCCAGCACCTACGGGGGCCAAGAGACCCAGTACTTC. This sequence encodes CASTYGGQETQYF.

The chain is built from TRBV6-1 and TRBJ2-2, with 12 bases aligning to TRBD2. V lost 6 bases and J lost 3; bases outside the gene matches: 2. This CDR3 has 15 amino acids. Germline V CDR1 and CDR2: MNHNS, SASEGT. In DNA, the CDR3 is TGTGCCAGCAGCCTAGCGGGGGGGTACACCGGGGAGCTGTTTTTT. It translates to CASSLAGGYTGELFF.

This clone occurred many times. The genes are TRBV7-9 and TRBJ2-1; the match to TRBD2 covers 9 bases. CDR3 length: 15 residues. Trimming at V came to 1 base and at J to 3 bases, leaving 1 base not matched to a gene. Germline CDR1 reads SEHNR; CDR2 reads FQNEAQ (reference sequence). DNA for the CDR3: TGTGCCAGCAGCTTAGATAGCGGGGGCTACAATGAGCAGTTCTTC. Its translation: CASSLDSGGYNEQFF. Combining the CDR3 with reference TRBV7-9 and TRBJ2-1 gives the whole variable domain DTGVSQNPRHKITKRGQNVTFRCDPISEHNRLYWYRQTLGQGPEFLTYFQNEAQLEKSRLLSDRFSAERPKGSFSTLEIQRTEQGDSAMYLCASSLDSGGYNEQFFGPGTRLTVL.

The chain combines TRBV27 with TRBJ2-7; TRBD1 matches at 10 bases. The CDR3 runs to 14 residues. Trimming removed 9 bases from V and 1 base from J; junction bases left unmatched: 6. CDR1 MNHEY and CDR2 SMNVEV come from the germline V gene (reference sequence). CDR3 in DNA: TGTGCCAGTGGTCCGGGACAGGGGTCCTACGAGCAGTACTTC. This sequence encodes CASGPGQGSYEQYF.

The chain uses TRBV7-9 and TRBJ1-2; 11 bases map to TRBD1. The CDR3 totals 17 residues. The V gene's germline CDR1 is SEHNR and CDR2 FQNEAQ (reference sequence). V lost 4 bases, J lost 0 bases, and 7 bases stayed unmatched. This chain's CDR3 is CASSSGQGAGSNYGYTF. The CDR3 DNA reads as TGTGCCAGCAGCTCAGGACAGGGGGCCGGCTCTAACTATGGCTACACCTTC. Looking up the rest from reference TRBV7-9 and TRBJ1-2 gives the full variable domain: DTGVSQNPRHKITKRGQNVTFRCDPISEHNRLYWYRQTLGQGPEFLTYFQNEAQLEKSRLLSDRFSAERPKGSFSTLEIQRTEQGDSAMYLCASSSGQGAGSNYGYTFGSGTRLTVV.

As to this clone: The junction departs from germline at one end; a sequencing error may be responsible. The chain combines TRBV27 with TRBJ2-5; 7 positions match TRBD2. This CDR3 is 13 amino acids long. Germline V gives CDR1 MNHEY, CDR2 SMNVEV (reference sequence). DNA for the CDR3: TGTGCCAGCAGCTTATGGGGGGGAGAGACCCAGTACTTC. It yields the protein CASSLWGGETQYF.

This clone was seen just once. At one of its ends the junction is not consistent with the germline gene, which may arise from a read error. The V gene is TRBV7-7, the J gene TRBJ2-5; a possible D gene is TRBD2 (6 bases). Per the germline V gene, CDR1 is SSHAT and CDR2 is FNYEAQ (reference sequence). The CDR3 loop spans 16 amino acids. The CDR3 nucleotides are TGTGCTAGCACCTTTCACCCAGCGGGCCCCTTGGAGACCCAGTACTTC. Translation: CASTFHPAGPLETQYF. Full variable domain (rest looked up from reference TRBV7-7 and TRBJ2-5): GAGVSQSPRYKVTKRGQDVTLRCDPISSHATLYWYQQALGQGPEFLTYFNYEAQPDKSGLPSDRFSAERPEGSISTLTIQRTEQRDSAMYRCASTFHPAGPLETQYFGPGTRLLVL.

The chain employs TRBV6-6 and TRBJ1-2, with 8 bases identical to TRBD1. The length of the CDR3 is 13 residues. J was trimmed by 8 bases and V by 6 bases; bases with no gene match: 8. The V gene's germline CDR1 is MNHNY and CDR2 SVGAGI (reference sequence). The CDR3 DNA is TGTGCCAGCAGGACAGGGGAGGTAGGCGGCTACACCTTC. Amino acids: CASRTGEVGGYTF.

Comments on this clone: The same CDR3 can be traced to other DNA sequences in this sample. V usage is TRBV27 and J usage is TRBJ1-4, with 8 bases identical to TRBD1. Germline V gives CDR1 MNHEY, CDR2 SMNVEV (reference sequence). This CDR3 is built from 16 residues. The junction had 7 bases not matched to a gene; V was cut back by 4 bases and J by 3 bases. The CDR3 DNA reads TGTGCCAGCAGTTCCAGGGACAGGATTCCTAATGAAAAACTGTTTTTT. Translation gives CASSSRDRIPNEKLFF.

In DNA, the CDR3 is TGTGCCAGCCGCGAGACAGGGGCCTCCTACGAGCAGTACTTC. Translated, it gives CASRETGASYEQYF. The genes are TRBV19 and TRBJ2-7, with TRBD1 identical over 8 bases. Per the germline V gene, CDR1 is LNHDA and CDR2 is SQIVND (reference sequence). The CDR3 contains 14 residues. With V trimmed by 9 bases and J by 0 bases, 7 bases remained unmatched.

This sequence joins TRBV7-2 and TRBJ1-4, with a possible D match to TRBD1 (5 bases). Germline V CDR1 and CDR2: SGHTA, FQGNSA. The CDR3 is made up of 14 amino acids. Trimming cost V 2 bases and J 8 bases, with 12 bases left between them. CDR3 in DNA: TGTGCCAGCAGCTTAAGCAGGGTGCGCGAAAAACTGTTTTTT. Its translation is CASSLSRVREKLFF.

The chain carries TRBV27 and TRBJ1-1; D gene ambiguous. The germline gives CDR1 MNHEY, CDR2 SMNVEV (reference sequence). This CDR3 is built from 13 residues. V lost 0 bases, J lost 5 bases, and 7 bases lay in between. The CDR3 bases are TGTGCCAGCAGTTTATCCCCTCTTACTGAAGCTTTCTTT. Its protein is CASSLSPLTEAFF.

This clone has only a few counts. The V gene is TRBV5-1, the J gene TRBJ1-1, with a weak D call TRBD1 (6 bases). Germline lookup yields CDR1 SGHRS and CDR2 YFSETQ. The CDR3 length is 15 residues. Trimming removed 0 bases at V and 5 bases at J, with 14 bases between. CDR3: CASSLAGQGWTEAFF. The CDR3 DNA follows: TGCGCCAGCAGCTTGGCGGGGCAGGGGTGGACTGAAGCTTTCTTT.

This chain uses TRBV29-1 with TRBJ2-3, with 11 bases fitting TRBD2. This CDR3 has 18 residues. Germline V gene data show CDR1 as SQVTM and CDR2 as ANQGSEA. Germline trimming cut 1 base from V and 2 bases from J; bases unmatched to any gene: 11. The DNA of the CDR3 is TGCAGCGTTGAAGGTAGTAGCGGGGGGGCGGGCTTCACAGATACGCAGTATTTT. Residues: CSVEGSSGGAGFTDTQYF.

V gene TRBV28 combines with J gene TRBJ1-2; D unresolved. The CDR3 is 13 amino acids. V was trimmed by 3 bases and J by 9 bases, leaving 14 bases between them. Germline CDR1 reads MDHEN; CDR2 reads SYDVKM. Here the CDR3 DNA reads TGTGCCAGCAGTTTTGTCAGTTTGAGGCGCTACACCTTC. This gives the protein CASSFVSLRRYTF.

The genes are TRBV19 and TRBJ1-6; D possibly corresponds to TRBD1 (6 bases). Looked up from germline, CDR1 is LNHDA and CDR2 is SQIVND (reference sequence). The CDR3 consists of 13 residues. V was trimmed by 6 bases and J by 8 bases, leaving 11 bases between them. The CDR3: CASRLQGDSPLHF. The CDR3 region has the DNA TGTGCCAGTAGGTTACAGGGTGATTCACCCCTCCACTTT.

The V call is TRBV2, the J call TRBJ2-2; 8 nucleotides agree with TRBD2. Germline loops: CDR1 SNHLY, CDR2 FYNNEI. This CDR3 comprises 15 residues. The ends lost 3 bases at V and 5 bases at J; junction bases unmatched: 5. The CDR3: CASSELAGGTGELFF. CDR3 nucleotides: TGTGCCAGCAGTGAGCTAGCGGGCGGTACCGGGGAGCTGTTTTTT.

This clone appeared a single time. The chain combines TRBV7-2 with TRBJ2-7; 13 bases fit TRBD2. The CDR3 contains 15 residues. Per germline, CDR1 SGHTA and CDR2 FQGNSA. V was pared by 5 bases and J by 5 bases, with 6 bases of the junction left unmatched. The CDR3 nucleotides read TGTGCCAGCAGCCCTTGGACTAGCGGGAGCCACGAGCAGTACTTC. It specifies CASSPWTSGSHEQYF.

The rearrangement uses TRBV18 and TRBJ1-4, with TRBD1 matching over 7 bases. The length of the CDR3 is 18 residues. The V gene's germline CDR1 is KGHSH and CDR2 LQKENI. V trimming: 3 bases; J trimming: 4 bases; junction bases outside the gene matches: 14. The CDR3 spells CASSPFDSSGGFNEKLFF. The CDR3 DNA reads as TGTGCCAGCTCACCCTTCGACAGTTCAGGGGGTTTTAATGAAAAACTGTTTTTT.

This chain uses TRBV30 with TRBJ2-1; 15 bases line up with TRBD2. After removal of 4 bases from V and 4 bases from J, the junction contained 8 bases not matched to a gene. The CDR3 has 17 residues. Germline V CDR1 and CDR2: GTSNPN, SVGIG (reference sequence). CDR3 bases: TGTGCCTGGACCGGACTAGCGGGGGGGCCTCGTTACAATGAGCAGTTCTTC. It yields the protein CAWTGLAGGPRYNEQFF.

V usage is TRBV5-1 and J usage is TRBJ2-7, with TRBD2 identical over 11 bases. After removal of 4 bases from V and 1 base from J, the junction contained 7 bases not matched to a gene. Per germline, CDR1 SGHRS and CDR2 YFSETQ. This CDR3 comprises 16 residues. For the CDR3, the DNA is TGCGCCAGCAGCGGGAGGACTAGCGGGCCGTCCTACGAGCAGTACTTC. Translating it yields CASSGRTSGPSYEQYF.